Many counts were recorded for the clone carrying this T cell receptor (beta chain). Its specificity is unknown. Carrying unique molecular identifiers, the cDNA also gained a universal primer site through template switching. In TCRdb, the 5' RACE reads were re-called with MiXCR into one record per CDR3 protein. The repertoire consists of 240,000 or so distinct CDR3 sequences, with around 6.6% occurring once and the leading ten covering under 4%. Germline-derived CDR1 and CDR2 are SQVTM and ANQGSEA. The V and J ends lost 4 bases and 3 bases, in that order; junction bases with no gene match: 3. CDR3 length equals 14 residues. The entry originates in a study of identical twins. Study results and caveats: Models predicted less out-of-frame TCR alpha sharing in monozygotic twins than was found.

The sample was also reused in another study, on yellow fever vaccine responses in identical twins.

V and J are TRBV29-1 and TRBJ2-1; TRBD2 agrees at 10 bases. This TCR came from a woman between 18 and 29 years old in good health. Sequencing used memory (CD45RO+) T cells sorted from blood. As DNA, the CDR3 is TGCAGCGTTGTCCTAGCGGGAGACTACAATGAGCAGTTCTTC. Protein: CSVVLAGDYNEQFF.